The entry below gives a single TCR beta chain sequence along with its context. Clones were read by immunoSEQ multiplex PCR, and TCRdb kept only the in-frame ones, dropping some. The sample carries under 90,000 clones, over 85% recorded once. Germline values: CDR1 LGHNA, CDR2 YSLEER. Trimming removed 3 bases from V and 1 base from J, with 18 bases in between. CDR3 length: 17 amino acids. Input material: PBMCs. The receptor comes from a man in his forties with rheumatoid arthritis. V and J are TRBV4-3 and TRBJ1-1; D call uncertain. CDR3 sequence: CASSHAYGASSNTEAFF. The CDR3 nucleotides are TGCGCCAGCAGCCATGCTTATGGCGCGTCATCGAACACTGAAGCTTTCTTT.